The TCR beta chain under discussion was sequenced for a study of monozygotic twins with inflammatory bowel disease. Reprocessing the 5' RACE reads, TCRdb reports a single entry for every CDR3 protein and omits DNA. This listing includes around 380,000 distinct CDR3 sequences. Germline values: CDR1 SNHLY, CDR2 FYNNEI. The CDR3 loop spans 15 amino acids. J is TRBJ1-1 and V is TRBV2; with no DNA, the TCRdb D assignment of TRBD1 cannot be verified. The source material was blood. The receptor comes from a human donor with ulcerative colitis or Crohn's disease, or a healthy co-twin of an affected twin (not recorded which). CDR3 amino acids: CASANRAGRGTEAFF.